These 32 T cell receptor beta chains were all obtained from the same sample, sequenced in a study of cytomegalovirus exposure and HLA in healthy donors. The PCR ran on 60 Vbeta and 13 Jbeta primers. Generated by immunoSEQ multiplex PCR, the TCRdb table keeps only in-frame clones and is missing some. The sample has 110,000 to 150,000 clones, around 84% seen once. The source material was PBMCs. The receptors originated from a boy aged 2 to 9 in good health and CMV-seronegative.

The V call is TRBV7-9, the J call TRBJ1-2, with D possibly being TRBD1 (5 bases). Trimming pared 5 bases from V and 2 bases from J, leaving 15 bases between. The CDR3 spans 15 residues. Germline-derived CDR1 and CDR2 are SEHNR and FQNEAQ (reference sequence). CDR3 amino acids: CASSLTSGANYGYTF. CDR3 bases: TGTGCCAGCAGCCTTACAAGCGGGGCGAACTATGGCTACACCTTC.

Written as DNA, the CDR3 is TGTGCCAGCAGTCGGCAGGGGGCTGACACCATATATTTT. As protein: CASSRQGADTIYF. The chain joins TRBV14 to TRBJ1-3, with 8 bases that match TRBD1. The V gene end was trimmed by 6 bases and the J gene end by 8 bases; junction bases not matched to a gene: 6. CDR3 length: 13 residues. Germline CDR1 reads SGHDN; CDR2 reads FVKESK.

The V gene is TRBV6-4, the J gene TRBJ2-5; 8 bases are shared with TRBD2. The germline gives CDR1 MRHNA, CDR2 SNTAGT. The CDR3 spans 14 residues. The V and J ends lost 6 bases and 1 base, in that order; junction bases with no gene match: 4. The CDR3 protein is CASSPSGGQETQYF. The CDR3 coding sequence is TGTGCCAGCAGCCCCAGCGGGGGCCAAGAGACCCAGTACTTC.

As concerns this clone: The junction and the germline gene differ at one end; a read error may be behind it. V gene TRBV5-6 combines with J gene TRBJ2-7; D is possibly TRBD1 (5 bases). CDR3 length: 13 amino acids. CDR1 SGHDT and CDR2 YYEEEE come from the germline V gene. DNA of the CDR3: TGTGCCAGCAGCTTGGGCCAGGGCTACGAGCAGCACTTC. Residues: CASSLGQGYEQHF. Looking up the rest from reference TRBV5-6 and TRBJ2-7 gives the full variable domain: DAGVTQSPTHLIKTRGQQVTLRCSPKSGHDTVSWYQQALGQGPQFIFQYYEEEERQRGNFPDRFSGHQFPNYSSELNVNALLLGDSALYLCASSLGQGYEQHFGPGTRLTVT.

V is TRBV7-8 and J is TRBJ2-1; 11 nucleotides align to TRBD2. The V gene's germline CDR1 is SGHVS and CDR2 FQNEAQ. V gave up 5 bases and J gave up 7 bases; unmatched junction bases: 10. CDR3 length equals 16 residues. For the CDR3, the DNA is TGTGCCAGCAGCGCGCCTCTAGCGGGAGGTCGTAATGAGCAGTTCTTC. Amino acids: CASSAPLAGGRNEQFF. The full variable domain, its missing parts supplied by reference TRBV7-8 and TRBJ2-1, is GAGVSQSPRYKVAKRGQDVALRCDPISGHVSLFWYQQALGQGPEFLTYFQNEAQLDKSGLPSDRFFAERPEGSVSTLKIQRTQQEDSAVYLCASSAPLAGGRNEQFFGPGTRLTVL.

The rearrangement joins TRBV18 to TRBJ2-7; 10 bases are shared with TRBD2. The germline V gene has CDR1 KGHSH and CDR2 LQKENI. The CDR3 is 15 amino acids. Trimming removed 4 bases from V and 4 bases from J; junction bases left unmatched: 7. The CDR3: CASSLAPGLAYEQYF. For the CDR3, the DNA is TGTGCCAGCTCACTGGCGCCGGGACTAGCGTACGAGCAGTACTTC.

The chain uses TRBV7-3 and TRBJ1-1; D is possibly TRBD1 (6 bases). V was trimmed by 2 bases and J by 0 bases, leaving 10 bases between them. Germline loops: CDR1 SGHTA, CDR2 FQGTGA. The CDR3 contains 15 residues. This CDR3 is CASSLDDRLNTEAFF. The CDR3 region has the DNA TGTGCCAGCAGCTTAGACGACAGGCTGAACACTGAAGCTTTCTTT.

This clone was picked up a small number of times. This chain links TRBV14 with TRBJ2-5, with 9 bases matching TRBD2. Trimming took 8 bases from V and 1 from J; bases not matched to a gene: 8. The CDR3 is 15 amino acids. Germline V gives CDR1 SGHDN, CDR2 FVKESK. The CDR3 bases are TGTGCCAGCCGCTTTAGCGGGGGAGCCCAAGAGACCCAGTACTTC. Encoded protein: CASRFSGGAQETQYF. The complete variable domain, with remaining parts taken from reference TRBV14 and TRBJ2-5, reads EAGVTQFPSHSVIEKGQTVTLRCDPISGHDNLYWYRRVMGKEIKFLLHFVKESKQDESGMPNNRFLAERTGGTYSTLKVQPAELEDSGVYFCASRFSGGAQETQYFGPGTRLLVL.

This chain uses TRBV7-3 with TRBJ1-1; possible D gene TRBD1, 5 bases. The length of the CDR3 is 16 residues. V lost 5 bases to trimming and J lost 4 bases, with 20 bases between them. CDR1 and CDR2 (germline): SGHTA, FQGTGA. The CDR3 DNA reads TGTGCCAGCAGCCCGCCCACAGGACTATGGAGCACTGAAGCTTTCTTT. Amino acids: CASSPPTGLWSTEAFF.

The chain has TRBV5-5 and TRBJ2-2, with 9 positions matching TRBD1. Germline V lookup: CDR1 SGHKS, CDR2 YYEKEE (reference sequence). The junction had 4 bases not matched to a gene; V was cut back by 2 bases and J by 2 bases. This CDR3 comprises 16 residues. CDR3 amino acids: CASSFLGQGNTGELFF. For the CDR3, the DNA is TGTGCCAGCAGCTTCCTGGGACAGGGTAACACCGGGGAGCTGTTTTTT. Full variable domain (missing parts from reference TRBV5-5 and TRBJ2-2): DAGVTQSPTHLIKTRGQQVTLRCSPISGHKSVSWYQQVLGQGPQFIFQYYEKEERGRGNFPDRFSARQFPNYSSELNVNALLLGDSALYLCASSFLGQGNTGELFFGEGSRLTVL.

The genes are TRBV2 and TRBJ2-1; D not resolved. Germline values: CDR1 SNHLY, CDR2 FYNNEI. This CDR3 is built from 13 residues. Trimming took 3 bases from V and 7 from J, leaving 10 bases between them. The DNA for the CDR3 is TGTGCCAGCAGTGAGGCCGTTTTGAATGAGCAGTTCTTC. Translation gives CASSEAVLNEQFF.

This clone has a handful of counts. The chain combines TRBV11-2 with TRBJ2-7, with no clear D. Germline CDR1 SGHAT, CDR2 FQNNGV. V was trimmed by 1 base and J by 0 bases, leaving 4 bases between them. CDR3 length: 13 amino acids. CDR3 region: CASSLGSSYEQYF. The CDR3 nucleotides are TGTGCCAGCAGCTTAGGGAGCTCCTACGAGCAGTACTTC.

With respect to this clone: The sample holds other DNA sequences that translate to the same CDR3. The chain couples TRBV7-9 to TRBJ1-3, with D maybe TRBD1 (5 bases). The ends were cut back, 2 bases at V and 0 bases at J, with 11 bases in the middle. This CDR3 spans 16 amino acids. Germline CDR1 is SEHNR and CDR2 is FQNEAQ (reference sequence). DNA for the CDR3: TGTGCCAGCAGCTTACAAGGGGCCATCTCTGGAAACACCATATATTTT. This encodes CASSLQGAISGNTIYF.

This clone was detected a few times. The gene calls are TRBV5-1 and TRBJ2-1; a weak D match, TRBD2 (6 bases). The CDR3 consists of 16 residues. V was trimmed by 4 bases and J by 0 bases, leaving 14 bases between them. Per the germline V gene, CDR1 is SGHRS and CDR2 is YFSETQ. CDR3 sequence (DNA): TGCGCCAGCAGCCATGGTGGGACTTCCTCCTACAATGAGCAGTTCTTC. Protein sequence: CASSHGGTSSYNEQFF.

The chain uses TRBV2 and TRBJ2-1; TRBD2 is a possible D gene (6 bases). Germline V gene lookup returns CDR1 SNHLY and CDR2 FYNNEI. The CDR3 runs 15 residues. Trimming cost V 3 bases and J 4 bases, with 13 bases left between them. CDR3 nucleotide sequence: TGTGCCAGCAGTGAGCCTAGCGACCCGTACAATGAGCAGTTCTTC. It translates to CASSEPSDPYNEQFF.

The CDR3 nucleotides read TGCAGCGTCGAGACTAGCGCGAGGGAGACCCAGTACTTC. Translating it yields CSVETSARETQYF. The chain recombines TRBV29-1 with TRBJ2-5; TRBD2 agrees at 8 bases. The CDR3 length is 13 residues. The V gene end was trimmed by 6 bases and the J gene end by 5 bases; junction bases not matched to a gene: 8. Germline values: CDR1 SQVTM, CDR2 ANQGSEA.

This CDR3 is CASSSRLSEQFF. DNA of the CDR3: TGTGCCAGCAGCTCGAGGCTGAGTGAGCAGTTCTTC. This chain connects TRBV27 to TRBJ2-1; no reliable D call. The CDR3 totals 12 residues. Germline values: CDR1 MNHEY, CDR2 SMNVEV (reference sequence). The V end was cut by 6 bases, the J end by 9 bases, with 12 bases between.

The genes are TRBV11-2 and TRBJ1-4; D is unclear. V lost 1 base to trimming and J lost 10 bases, with 16 bases between them. The CDR3 is made up of 15 amino acids. The germline V gene has CDR1 SGHAT and CDR2 FQNNGV. Written as DNA, the CDR3 is TGTGCCAGCAGCTTAGTTGGTGCCCGACTGGGAAAACTGTTTTTT. It yields the protein CASSLVGARLGKLFF.

V and J are TRBV10-3 and TRBJ2-1; D possibly corresponds to TRBD2 (6 bases). The CDR3 runs to 15 residues. Per germline, CDR1 ENHRY and CDR2 SYGVKD. V lost 4 bases and J lost 5, with 15 bases in between. CDR3 loop: CAISGVAEDDNEQFF. CDR3 sequence (DNA): TGTGCCATCAGTGGGGTAGCGGAAGATGACAATGAGCAGTTCTTC.

The chain is built from TRBV4-3 and TRBJ2-7; weak D call: TRBD1 (6 bases). Germline V CDR1 and CDR2: LGHNA, YSLEER. V was clipped by 0 bases and J by 4 bases, with 22 bases between them. This CDR3 is 18 amino acids long. The CDR3 loop reads CASSQDLLAAGEFYEQYF. In nucleotides, the CDR3 is TGCGCCAGCAGCCAAGATCTGTTGGCGGCAGGGGAATTTTACGAGCAGTACTTC.

This chain uses TRBV5-4 with TRBJ2-5; D possibly corresponds to TRBD2 (6 bases). V was trimmed by 4 bases and J by 5 bases, leaving 21 bases between them. Germline V gene sequence: CDR1 SGHNT, CDR2 YYREEE (reference sequence). The CDR3 contains 16 residues. The CDR3 DNA is TGTGCCAGCAGCGGGTTTAGCGGAACCGCAGGGGAGACCCAGTACTTC. Protein sequence: CASSGFSGTAGETQYF. Supplemented by reference TRBV5-4 and TRBJ2-5, the full variable domain reads ETGVTQSPTHLIKTRGQQVTLRCSSQSGHNTVSWYQQALGQGPQFIFQYYREEENGRGNFPPRFSGLQFPNYSSELNVNALELDDSALYLCASSGFSGTAGETQYFGPGTRLLVL.

The sample holds a few counts of this clone. This rearrangement joins TRBV6-6 to TRBJ1-2; 7 bases map to TRBD1. The length of the CDR3 is 15 residues. The J segment lost 6 bases and the V segment lost 4 bases, leaving 11 bases of the junction unmatched. Germline values: CDR1 MNHNY, CDR2 SVGAGI (reference sequence). DNA of the CDR3: TGTGCCAGCAGTTCCGCAACTGACAGGGAGCATGGCTACACCTTC. Amino acids: CASSSATDREHGYTF.

This clone was detected once. The rearrangement joins TRBV7-9 to TRBJ2-3; tentatively, D is TRBD2 (6 bases). Germline assignment: CDR1 SEHNR and CDR2 FQNEAQ (reference sequence). The CDR3 loop spans 15 amino acids. V lost 7 bases to trimming and J lost 6 bases, with 20 bases between them. Here the CDR3 reads CASTRWREIRDTQYF. CDR3 DNA: TGTGCCAGCACACGATGGCGGGAAATAAGGGATACGCAGTATTTT.

The chain recombines TRBV6-1 with TRBJ1-4; TRBD1 is a possible D gene (6 bases). The CDR3 is 15 amino acids. Germline V gene lookup returns CDR1 MNHNS and CDR2 SASEGT. The V gene lost 2 bases and the J gene lost 8 bases, with 15 bases spanning the gap. Written as DNA, the CDR3 is TGTGCCAGCAGTGAACTGGGGGGGCGTTGGGAAAAACTGTTTTTT. Translating it yields CASSELGGRWEKLFF.

The chain links TRBV11-3 to TRBJ1-4; 8 bases agree with TRBD1. CDR1 and CDR2 (germline): SGHNT, YENEEA. V was clipped by 4 bases and J by 7 bases; unmatched bases: 20. CDR3 length equals 19 residues. The CDR3 loop reads CASSSGREENRGDFEKLFF. The CDR3 DNA follows: TGTGCCAGCAGCTCAGGGCGAGAAGAAAACAGGGGGGATTTTGAAAAACTGTTTTTT.

The V call is TRBV15, the J call TRBJ2-1, with 8 nucleotides matching TRBD2. The junction had 4 bases not matched to a gene; V was cut back by 4 bases and J by 2 bases. This CDR3 is 15 amino acids long. Germline values: CDR1 LNHNV, CDR2 YYDKDF (reference sequence). The DNA for the CDR3 is TGTGCCACCAGCACATCGGGGGGGCCCTACAATGAGCAGTTCTTC. It yields the protein CATSTSGGPYNEQFF.

V is TRBV7-6 and J is TRBJ1-5; D is perhaps TRBD1 (6 bases). Germline lookup yields CDR1 SGHVS and CDR2 FNYEAQ. The CDR3 totals 17 residues. Trimming pared 5 bases from V and 0 bases from J, leaving 17 bases between. CDR3 region: CASSPKDRFYSNQPQHF. DNA for the CDR3: TGTGCCAGCAGCCCCAAGGACAGATTTTATAGCAATCAGCCCCAGCATTTT.

The J gene is TRBJ1-1, the V gene TRBV18; a possible D gene is TRBD1 (5 bases). The CDR3 sequence is 13 residues long. CDR1 KGHSH and CDR2 LQKENI come from the germline V gene. Trimming removed 3 bases from V and 7 bases from J, with 12 bases in between. The CDR3 protein is CASSPRSQGEAFF. DNA for the CDR3: TGTGCCAGCTCACCCAGGTCGCAGGGTGAAGCTTTCTTT.

The genes are TRBV28 and TRBJ2-1; TRBD2 might be the D (5 bases). Germline V gene data show CDR1 as MDHEN and CDR2 as SYDVKM. The CDR3 is 14 residues long. Trimming stripped 6 bases from V and 5 bases from J, with 14 bases between. In DNA form, the CDR3 reads TGTGCCAGCAGCCAGACTATATCCAACAATGAGCAGTTCTTC. Translating gives CASSQTISNNEQFF.

The chain's CDR3 is CASSIERWGTGGDGYTF. In nucleotides, the CDR3 is TGTGCCAGTAGTATAGAGCGGTGGGGGACAGGGGGCGATGGCTACACCTTC. The genes are TRBV19 and TRBJ1-2; TRBD1 aligns across 12 bases. CDR3 length: 17 residues. Germline loops: CDR1 LNHDA, CDR2 SQIVND (reference sequence). J lost 6 bases, V lost 0 bases, and 8 bases had no gene match. Filled out from reference TRBV19 and TRBJ1-2, the complete variable domain reads DGGITQSPKYLFRKEGQNVTLSCEQNLNHDAMYWYRQDPGQGLRLIYYSQIVNDFQKGDIAEGYSVSREKKESFPLTVTSAQKNPTAFYLCASSIERWGTGGDGYTFGSGTRLTVV.

This clone was seen only a few times. Other nucleotide sequences from this sample produce the same CDR3. The J gene is TRBJ2-1, the V gene TRBV10-3; 10 bases agree with TRBD2. CDR3 size: 17 residues. Germline V gene lookup returns CDR1 ENHRY and CDR2 SYGVKD. V lost 4 bases and J lost 4; bases outside the gene matches: 10. The chain's CDR3 is CAISAGPGLARYNEQFF. The CDR3 nucleotides read TGTGCCATCAGTGCCGGTCCGGGACTAGCGAGATACAATGAGCAGTTCTTC.

The CDR3 nucleotides are TGTGCCAGCAGCGCCTGGACAGGGGCTGGCGAAAAACTGTTTTTT. Translation: CASSAWTGAGEKLFF. V gene TRBV5-5 combines with J gene TRBJ1-4; TRBD1 matches at 9 bases. The CDR3 covers 15 residues. Germline lookup yields CDR1 SGHKS and CDR2 YYEKEE (reference sequence). V lost 4 bases to trimming and J lost 8 bases; unmatched junction nucleotides: 9.